This entry concerns a single T cell receptor beta chain. Authors' processing steps: Reference gene primer amplification gave nucleated cell count estimates. Libraries were prepared by immunoSEQ multiplex PCR; TCRdb keeps only in-frame clonotypes and omits some of them. The V and J calls and clone size come from that table; D and trimming were worked out from the DNA. The sample lists approximately 190,000 clones, around 86% occurring once. These data originate in a study of blood T cell repertoires in COVID-19. As for the study in general: T cells, B-cell-depleted T cells, or PBMCs provided the cDNA or gDNA that served as material.

CDR3 size: 12 residues. Germline CDR1 is GTSNPN and CDR2 is SVGIG (reference sequence). Trimming took 2 bases from V and 5 from J, leaving 9 bases between them. The receptor comes from a woman aged 40 to 50 with acute or convalescent COVID-19. Sequenced sample: peripheral blood. The chain recombines TRBV30 with TRBJ1-2; D is ambiguous. In nucleotides, the CDR3 is TGTGCCTGGAGTATCAGGTCGTATGGCTACACCTTC. This translates into CAWSIRSYGYTF.